This T cell receptor beta chain was observed in a study of T cell responses to AZD1222 COVID-19 vaccine. Regarding the study as a whole: Nearly half of spike-specific TCRs reportedly target unmutated variant regions. In a largely white British group with more females than males, clonal diversity was possibly underestimated. Baseline serology detected seropositivity in only five to seven AZD1222 recipients.

Comment on this clone: Its antigen is unidentified.

The CDR3 sequence is 15 residues long. The germline V gene encodes CDR1 MGHRA and CDR2 YSYEKL. Trimming pared 3 bases from V and 8 bases from J, leaving 17 bases between. This table comes from immunoSEQ multiplex PCR, and its TCRdb copy is limited to in-frame clones, with some not included. The sample holds about 110,000 clones, about 90% seen once. The origin of this receptor is an adult in good health. The sample consisted of peripheral blood, taken on day 0 of AZD1222 vaccination. The chain has TRBV4-1 and TRBJ1-3; D gene uncertain. CDR3 sequence: CASSHSADLGDTIYF. The CDR3, as DNA: TGCGCCAGCAGCCATTCCGCGGATTTGGGTGACACCATATATTTT.